The rows below give T cell receptor beta chains drawn from one sample of a study of blood T cell repertoires in COVID-19. TCRdb's copy holds only in-frame clones and misses some; the assay was immunoSEQ multiplex PCR. The data show about 300,000 clones, roughly 90% seen once. What was sequenced was PBMCs or T cells enriched from blood (not recorded which). Receptors originate from a woman aged 18-35 years with acute COVID-19. The CDR3 runs from the conserved cysteine through the conserved F or W. D genes are given only for firm matches. Some rows have no size entry. The others give once, few or many, or a class for an expanded clone.

j_gene: TRBJ1-2; v_gene: TRBV27; abundance: -; d_gene: -; CDR3aa: CASSLTWDYGYTF; CDR3nt: TGTGCCAGCAGCCTGACTTGGGACTATGGCTACACCTTC
j_gene: TRBJ2-7; v_gene: TRBV6-2/TRBV6-3; abundance: -; d_gene: TRBD2; CDR3aa: CASSYPRGAGAYEQYF; CDR3nt: TGTGCCAGCAGTTACCCCAGGGGAGCGGGGGCCTACGAGCAGTACTTC
j_gene: TRBJ1-3; v_gene: TRBV30; abundance: -; d_gene: TRBD1; CDR3aa: CAWSRTGNGNTIYF; CDR3nt: TGTGCCTGGAGCCGGACAGGGAATGGAAACACCATATATTTT
j_gene: TRBJ1-1; v_gene: TRBV25-1; abundance: -; d_gene: TRBD1; CDR3aa: CASSEWDRVTEAFF; CDR3nt: TGTGCCAGCAGTGAATGGGACAGGGTCACTGAAGCTTTCTTT
j_gene: TRBJ1-4; v_gene: TRBV30; abundance: -; d_gene: -; CDR3aa: CAWSPGPLPREKLFF; CDR3nt: TGTGCCTGGAGCCCGGGTCCCCTTCCAAGGGAAAAACTGTTTTTT
j_gene: TRBJ2-2; v_gene: TRBV5-1; abundance: -; d_gene: -; CDR3aa: CASSLGAWKTGELFF; CDR3nt: TGCGCCAGCAGCTTGGGGGCCTGGAAGACCGGGGAGCTGTTTTTT
j_gene: TRBJ1-2; v_gene: TRBV6-1; abundance: -; d_gene: TRBD1; CDR3aa: CASSQGQGVYGYTF; CDR3nt: TGTGCCAGCAGTCAGGGACAGGGGGTTTATGGCTACACCTTC
j_gene: TRBJ1-2; v_gene: TRBV28; abundance: -; d_gene: TRBD1; CDR3aa: CASSTYRGPYGYTF; CDR3nt: TGTGCCAGCAGCACCTACAGGGGGCCCTATGGCTACACCTTC
j_gene: TRBJ1-5; v_gene: TRBV2; abundance: -; d_gene: -; CDR3aa: CASTSTGPQHF; CDR3nt: TGTGCCAGCACCTCGACAGGACCCCAGCATTTT
j_gene: TRBJ1-6; v_gene: TRBV27; abundance: once; d_gene: -; CDR3aa: CASKGGGSPLHF; CDR3nt: TGTGCCAGTAAAGGGGGGGGTTCACCCCTCCACTTT
j_gene: TRBJ2-1; v_gene: TRBV28; abundance: few; d_gene: TRBD2; CDR3aa: CASSLSGRSSYNEQFF; CDR3nt: TGTGCCAGCAGCCTCAGCGGGAGGTCGTCCTACAATGAGCAGTTCTTC